Given below is one T cell receptor beta chain in context. CDR1 and CDR2 (germline): GTSNPN, SVGIG (reference sequence). Trimming removed 0 bases at V and 7 bases at J, with 10 bases between. The CDR3 spans 12 residues. These data are taken from a study of cytomegalovirus exposure and HLA in healthy donors. This PCR relied on a set of 60 Vbeta primers and 13 Jbeta primers. This table comes from immunoSEQ multiplex PCR, and its TCRdb copy is limited to in-frame clones, with some not included. Found here are roughly 130,000 clones, under 85% of them singletons; the top ten hold less than 7%. The TCR originated in a woman aged 45-60 years in good health and CMV-seropositive. Sequencing input: PBMCs. The chain uses TRBV30 and TRBJ2-7, with D uncertain. CDR3 in amino acids: CAWSVPPEEQYF. The CDR3 DNA sequence: TGTGCCTGGAGTGTCCCCCCCGAGGAGCAGTACTTC. Together with reference TRBV30 and TRBJ2-7, the CDR3 gives the full variable domain: SQTIHQWPATLVQPVGSPLSLECTVEGTSNPNLYWYRQAAGRGLQLLFYSVGIGQISSEVPQNLSASRPQDRQFILSSKKLLLSDSGFYLCAWSVPPEEQYFGPGTRLTVT.